The clone carrying this T cell receptor beta chain was seen at least ten times. What it binds is unknown. It was with a sample-barcoded 5' primer and a J-beta primer mix that a second PCR of roughly 6 to 12 cycles was run. A template-switch adaptor that had 12 random nucleotides put a tag on each cDNA molecule. TCRdb reprocessed the 5' RACE reads with MiXCR, giving one entry per CDR3 protein. There are roughly 1.7 million distinct CDR3 sequences in the sample; roughly 32% occur only once, and about 11% lies in the top ten. Germline CDR1 SGDLS, CDR2 YYNGEE. The CDR3 is made up of 15 amino acids. V was cut by 0 bases and J by 2 bases, with 10 bases left in between. In terms of origin and age, donors were healthy Caucasian individuals from Russia aged about 6 to 90. The sample originates from a study of blood T cells in healthy people across ages. Overall study findings and caveats: In these data, TCR beta diversity tracked strongly with naive T cell percentage. Estimates based on one million T cells were treated as lower bounds.

Sample: blood. The genes are TRBV9 and TRBJ2-3; D is ambiguous. The sequence derives from a woman in her thirties in good health. CDR3 region: CASSVEGSPTDTQYF. In nucleotides, the CDR3 is TGTGCCAGCAGCGTAGAGGGCAGTCCCACAGATACGCAGTATTTT.